The present T cell receptor (beta chain) was sequenced within a study of CD8 T cells in ankylosing spondylitis. Study results and caveats: Clones tied to disease were said to be significantly enriched in matched ankylosing spondylitis synovial fluid. A motif of eight highly homologous TCR beta variants was seen as apparently characteristic of ankylosing spondylitis blood.

Note on this clonotype: Its antigen is currently unknown.

Germline-derived CDR1 and CDR2 are MNHEY and SMNVEV (reference sequence). J was trimmed by 5 bases and V by 5 bases; bases with no gene match: 5. This CDR3 region has 13 residues. Construction of TCR beta libraries was performed using quantitative 5'-RACE with molecular barcodes. Via MiXCR, TCRdb re-called the 5' RACE reads, giving one row per CDR3 protein. The table lists about 540,000 distinct CDR3 sequences, roughly 13% of them singletons. The clonotype comes from a male donor with ankylosing spondylitis. This chain joins TRBV27 and TRBJ1-1; 7 bases map to TRBD1. The specimen was blood, either unsorted or a sorted T cell fraction (not recorded which). Written as DNA, the CDR3 is TGTGCCAGCAGTAACACAGGGGTAACTGAAGCTTTCTTT. Protein sequence: CASSNTGVTEAFF.